This T cell receptor (beta chain) was recovered during a study of blood T cell repertoires in COVID-19. Study context: PBMCs, B-cell-depleted T cells, or T cells were the source of the cDNA or gDNA that made up the material.

V gave up 5 bases and J gave up 5 bases, with 16 bases separating them. The CDR3 runs to 14 residues. The germline V gene encodes CDR1 SGHVS and CDR2 FNYEAQ. This clone was seen more than once but under ten times. Source study methods: Estimated nucleated cell counts came from reference gene primer amplification. Some clones are missing from TCRdb's copy, which holds only in-frame ones; the method was immunoSEQ multiplex PCR. V and J calls and clone size are copied from that table; D and trimming were computed from the DNA. Of about 46,000 clones in the sample, around 83% were seen once. The V call is TRBV7-6, the J call TRBJ2-7, with D perhaps matching TRBD1 (5 bases). The sample was peripheral blood. The TCR was taken from a man aged 55-75 years with acute or convalescent COVID-19. CDR3 residues: CASSRRTPFDEQYF. For the CDR3, the DNA is TGTGCCAGCAGCCGGCGGACACCTTTCGACGAGCAGTACTTC.